The rows below give T cell receptor beta chains drawn from one sample of a study of molecular identifiers for immune sequencing clone quantification. Using its own MiXCR run on the PCR reads, TCRdb lists one record per CDR3 protein. This table has 300,000 to 400,000 distinct CDR3 sequences, 20% to 25% appearing once. Specimen: naive CD8+ T cells from blood, with Jurkat cell RNA spiked in. These receptors were collected from a human donor in good health. Some libraries in this study had Jurkat cell RNA spiked in. The CDR3 runs from the conserved cysteine through the conserved F or W. The D gene is left open where the match is weak. Only some rows state a clone size, as once, few, many or a class for expanded clones.

D,J,size,V,DNA,CDR3
TRBD2,TRBJ2-3,-,TRBV27,TGTGCCAGCAGTTCTTGGACTAGCCGGGGGCTCACAGATACGCAGTATTTT,CASSSWTSRGLTDTQYF
-,TRBJ2-7,few,TRBV27,TGTGCCAGCAGTTTACTAGGTTTCAACGAGCAGTACTTC,CASSLLGFNEQYF
TRBD2,TRBJ2-1,many,TRBV4-2,TGTGCCAGCAGCCAACCTGACCAAATAGCGGGGGGGCGTGGTGAGCAGTTCTTC,CASSQPDQIAGGRGEQFF
TRBD1,TRBJ2-5,few,TRBV20-1,TGCAGTGCTAGAGACCGCACAGGGGTTGTACCGGAGACCCAGTACTTC,CSARDRTGVVPETQYF
-,TRBJ1-1,-,TRBV30,TGTGCCTGGAGTGTACCAGGGCGGAGCCCTATCTGGACTGAAGCTTTCTTT,CAWSVPGRSPIWTEAFF
-,TRBJ2-7,few,TRBV7-9,TGTGCCAGCAGCTCTACAGTAGCCTACGAGCAGTACTTC,CASSSTVAYEQYF
TRBD1,TRBJ1-2,-,TRBV11-2,TGTGCCAGCAGCTTAGTCCTAGACAGGGGGCTTGGCTACACCTTC,CASSLVLDRGLGYTF
-,TRBJ2-1,-,TRBV29-1,TGCAGCGTTGAGGTCAGGGCAGCCTACAATGAGCAGTTCTTC,CSVEVRAAYNEQFF
TRBD2,TRBJ2-3,many,TRBV12-3/TRBV12-4,TGTGCCAGCAGTCCGACTAGCGCGATCACAGATACGCAGTATTTT,CASSPTSAITDTQYF
-,TRBJ2-4,many,TRBV20-1,TGCAGTGCTAACCCACAGGAGGTAGCCAAAAACATTCAGTACTTC,CSANPQEVAKNIQYF
TRBD2,TRBJ2-5,-,TRBV7-3,TGTGCCATCGCCTCTAAGCGGGAAGAACAAGAGACCCAGTACTTC,CAIASKREEQETQYF
-,TRBJ2-3,few,TRBV12-3/TRBV12-4,TGTGCCAGCAGCGGCGGGGCGGGTGGAGGAGATACGCAGTATTTT,CASSGGAGGGDTQYF
-,TRBJ2-1,few,TRBV19,TGTGCCAGTAGTCCTTTTTCAGACCCCCCGAACAATGAGCAGTTCTTC,CASSPFSDPPNNEQFF
-,TRBJ2-7,-,TRBV12-3/TRBV12-4,TGTGCCAGCAGCCCTTACAGGGAGTCCCACGAGCGGTACTTC,CASSPYRESHERYF
TRBD2,TRBJ2-2,many,TRBV7-7,TGTGCTAGCAGCCCTCTAGCGGGAGGCGACACCGGGGAGCTGTTTTTT,CASSPLAGGDTGELFF
-,TRBJ2-3,few,TRBV20-1,TGCAGTGCTAGAGATCAACACACAGATACGCAGTATTTT,CSARDQHTDTQYF
-,TRBJ2-5,many,TRBV28,TGTGCCAGCAGTTTGCGTGGTCCCAGGACATCCCAAGAGACCCAGTACTTC,CASSLRGPRTSQETQYF
TRBD1,TRBJ2-3,many,TRBV28,TGTGCCAGCAGCAGGGGGCCGGGAGATACGCAGTATTTT,CASSRGPGDTQYF
TRBD1,TRBJ2-2,-,TRBV11-2,TGTGCCAGCAGCTTTGGGACAGGGAATGGGAAGGCCGGGGAGCTGTTTTTT,CASSFGTGNGKAGELFF
TRBD1,TRBJ2-3,-,TRBV6-2/TRBV6-3,TGTGCCAGCAGTCCCGGACAGGATTACACAGATATGCAGTATTTT,CASSPGQDYTDMQYF
-,TRBJ1-6,many,TRBV12-3/TRBV12-4,TGTGCCAGCAGCCCTGAAATTAGCTCCTATAATTCACCCCTCCACTTT,CASSPEISSYNSPLHF
-,TRBJ2-2,many,TRBV12-3/TRBV12-4,TGTGCCAGCAGTTTAATGGGGGCTACAGGTACCGGGGAGCTGTTTTTT,CASSLMGATGTGELFF
-,TRBJ2-1,many,TRBV12-3/TRBV12-4,TGTGCCAGCTTGGGACGCGAGCAGTTCTTC,CASLGREQFF
-,TRBJ2-3,many,TRBV7-3,TGTGCCAGCAGCCCCAGCGAGGCGGCTACAGATACGCAGTATTTT,CASSPSEAATDTQYF
TRBD1,TRBJ1-1,-,TRBV6-2/TRBV6-3,TGTGCCAGCAGTTACGGGACAGGGGGGCACACTGAAGCTTCCTTT,CASSYGTGGHTEASF
-,TRBJ2-5,-,TRBV5-4,TGTGCCAGCAGCTACTCCGGGACTCCCGCGACCCAGTACTTC,CASSYSGTPATQYF
-,TRBJ1-2,-,TRBV19,TGTGCCAGTAGTCATACGTTTGATGCTCGCTATGGCTACACCTTC,CASSHTFDARYGYTF
-,TRBJ2-1,many,TRBV28,TGTGCCAGCAGTTTCGATGAGCAGTTCTTC,CASSFDEQFF
-,TRBJ2-7,few,TRBV27,TGTGCCAGCCGGATCGAAGAACAGACCTACGAGCAGTACTTC,CASRIEEQTYEQYF
-,TRBJ2-7,-,TRBV11-2,TGTGCCAGCAGCCTGAGTGCGGCCTACGAGCAGTACTTC,CASSLSAAYEQYF
TRBD1,TRBJ1-4,few,TRBV12-3/TRBV12-4,TGTGCCAGCAGTTTGGGGACAGGGGTTTTAGAAGGTGAAAAACTGTTTTTT,CASSLGTGVLEGEKLFF
-,TRBJ2-1,many,TRBV3-1,TGTGCCAGCAGCCAAGATGGTCCGACGGGCTCCTACAATGAGCAGTTCTTC,CASSQDGPTGSYNEQFF
TRBD2,TRBJ2-7,many,TRBV29-1,TGCAGCGTTGTGTTAGCGGGAGGGTACGAGCAGTACTTC,CSVVLAGGYEQYF
-,TRBJ2-5,many,TRBV14,TGTGCCAGCAGCCAAGAAACTAGCTACCAAGAGACCCAGTACTTC,CASSQETSYQETQYF
TRBD1,TRBJ2-2,many,TRBV6-6,TGTGCCAGCAGTTATCATACCGGGACAGAAAACACCGGGGAGCTGTTTTTT,CASSYHTGTENTGELFF
-,TRBJ2-5,many,TRBV7-2,TGTGCCATAGAGAGGGGAGGCGAGACCCAGTACTTC,CAIERGGETQYF
-,TRBJ1-1,many,TRBV7-2,TGTGCCAGCAGCTTAGCCGATAGGGTGCCATGGACAAGAGAAATGAACACTGAAGCTTTCTTT,CASSLADRVPWTREMNTEAFF
TRBD1,TRBJ2-1,many,TRBV29-1,TGCAGCGTTCCCGCCGAGTGGACAGGGTACAATGAGCAGTTCTTC,CSVPAEWTGYNEQFF
-,TRBJ2-7,many,TRBV6-2/TRBV6-3,TGTGCCAGCAACACCCATCTGACCTCTTACGAGCAGTACTTC,CASNTHLTSYEQYF
TRBD1,TRBJ2-5,many,TRBV9,TGTGCCAGCAGCGCCGGGACAGTGATACAAGAGACCCAGTACTTC,CASSAGTVIQETQYF
-,TRBJ2-3,-,TRBV20-1,TGCAGTGCTAGAGGATTTTTGACCCAATCCTTAGGTACGCAGTATTTT,CSARGFLTQSLGTQYF
-,TRBJ2-2,many,TRBV5-1,TGCGCCAGCAGCTTAGGGCAGGGGTACACCGGGGAGCTGTTTTTT,CASSLGQGYTGELFF
TRBD2,TRBJ2-1,-,TRBV19,TGTGCCAGTAGTATAGGTGGGGGGGCTAGCGGGAGAGTCGATGAGCAGTTCTTC,CASSIGGGASGRVDEQFF
TRBD1,TRBJ2-5,many,TRBV2,TGTGCCAGCAGGGGACAGGGGCTATCAGAGACCCAGTACTTC,CASRGQGLSETQYF
-,TRBJ2-7,many,TRBV29-1,TGCAGCGTTGAAGATGCAGGGCCCTACGAGCAGTACTTC,CSVEDAGPYEQYF
-,TRBJ2-7,-,TRBV6-1,TGTGCCGGCAGCGAGAGGGCCGCCCGAGTGGACTTC,CAGSERAARVDF
TRBD1,TRBJ2-7,many,TRBV4-3,TGCGCCAGCAGCCAAGATAGGGGGCTGGCCTACGAGCAGTACTTC,CASSQDRGLAYEQYF
-,TRBJ1-1,few,TRBV3-1,TGTGCCAGCAGCCAAGATTGGGACATGAACACTGAAGCTTTCTTT,CASSQDWDMNTEAFF
TRBD2,TRBJ2-3,-,TRBV3-1,TGTGCCAGCAGCCAAGACCCGGGGCTAGCGGGAGACCCAGATACGCAGTATTTT,CASSQDPGLAGDPDTQYF